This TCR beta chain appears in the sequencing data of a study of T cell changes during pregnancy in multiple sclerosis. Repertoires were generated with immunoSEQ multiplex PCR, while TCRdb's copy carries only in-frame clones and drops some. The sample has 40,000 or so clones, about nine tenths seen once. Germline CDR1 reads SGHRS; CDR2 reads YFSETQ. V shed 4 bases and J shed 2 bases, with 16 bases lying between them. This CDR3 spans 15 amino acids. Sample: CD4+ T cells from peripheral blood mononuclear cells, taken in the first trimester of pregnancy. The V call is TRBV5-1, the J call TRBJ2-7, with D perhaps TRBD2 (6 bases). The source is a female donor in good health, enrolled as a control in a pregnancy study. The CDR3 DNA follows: TGCGCCAGCAGCCCTTTTTTTGGGGGGACCTACGAGCAGTACTTC. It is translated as CASSPFFGGTYEQYF.